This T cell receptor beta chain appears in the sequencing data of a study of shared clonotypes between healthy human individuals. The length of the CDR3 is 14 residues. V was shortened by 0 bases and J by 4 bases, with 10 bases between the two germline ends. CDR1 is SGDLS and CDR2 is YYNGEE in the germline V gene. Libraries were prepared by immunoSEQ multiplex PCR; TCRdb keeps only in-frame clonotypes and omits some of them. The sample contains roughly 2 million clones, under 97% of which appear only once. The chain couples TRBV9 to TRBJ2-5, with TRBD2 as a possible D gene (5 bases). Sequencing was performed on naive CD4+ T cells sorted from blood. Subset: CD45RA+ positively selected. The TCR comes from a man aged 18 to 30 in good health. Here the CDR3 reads CASSVARAGETQYF. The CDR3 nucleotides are TGTGCCAGCAGCGTAGCAAGGGCGGGAGAGACCCAGTACTTC.